The T cell receptor beta chain described here comes from a study of blood T cell repertoires in COVID-19. Overall study: Sites across the United States, Italy and Spain contributed samples from acute and convalescent COVID-19.

This CDR3 is 15 amino acids long. Losses at the gene ends were 4 bases for V and 4 bases for J; bases not matched to a gene: 5. The germline V gene has CDR1 LGHDT and CDR2 YNNKEL (reference sequence). Authors' methods: The assay estimated nucleated cells by amplifying reference gene primers. Assay used: immunoSEQ multiplex PCR; TCRdb lists only in-frame clones, some missing. That table is the source of V, J and clone size, and D and trimming were worked out from the DNA. The table lists approximately 270,000 clones, about 80% of them singletons. The Seattle patients, enrolled during active infection, were followed longitudinally. A note on this clone: This CDR3 is also generated by other DNA sequences in the sample.

The source of this sequence is a person aged 70 to 85 with COVID-19, enrolled during active disease. Sample: peripheral blood. The chain has TRBV3-1 (or the pseudogene TRBV3-2) and TRBJ1-3, with 9 bases fitting TRBD1. As DNA, the CDR3 is TGTGCCAGCAGCCCAGGACAGGGGCGCGGAAACACCATATATTTT. Protein: CASSPGQGRGNTIYF.